What follows are 4 T cell receptor beta chains derived from one specimen sequenced in a study of blood T cell repertoires in COVID-19. Here immunoSEQ multiplex PCR was the method, and the copy in TCRdb shows in-frame clones only, minus some. The sample includes hundreds of thousands of clones, 70% to 90% seen only once; the top ten take more than 7.5%. The material sequenced was peripheral blood. The receptors originated from a young man with active or convalescent COVID-19.

V usage is TRBV7-9 and J usage is TRBJ1-3, with 10 bases matching TRBD1. V shed 5 bases, J shed 2 bases, and the junction held 6 bases outside the gene matches. Germline CDR1 reads SEHNR; CDR2 reads FQNEAQ (reference sequence). The CDR3 spans 16 residues. CDR3 amino acids: CASSARQGAAGNTIYF. CDR3 coding DNA: TGTGCCAGCAGCGCGAGACAGGGGGCAGCTGGAAACACCATATATTTT.

The CDR3 sequence is CASISSDRGDGYTF. DNA of the CDR3: TGTGCCAGCATATCTTCGGACAGGGGCGATGGCTACACCTTC. This chain joins TRBV6-6 and TRBJ1-2; 9 nucleotides line up with TRBD1. CDR3 length: 14 amino acids. With V trimmed by 7 bases and J by 6 bases, 9 bases remained unmatched. CDR1 is MNHNY and CDR2 is SVGAGI in the germline V gene (reference sequence).

This clone occurred a few times. This chain links TRBV5-1 with TRBJ2-2, with 9 bases lining up with TRBD1. The ends lost 1 base at V and 5 bases at J; junction bases unmatched: 12. The CDR3 has 18 residues. Germline V gene lookup returns CDR1 SGHRS and CDR2 YFSETQ. CDR3 protein: CASSLTGPTGGGTGELFF. The CDR3 nucleotides read TGCGCCAGCAGCTTGACCGGACCGACAGGGGGGGGAACCGGGGAGCTGTTTTTT.

There are a few counts of this clone. In nucleotides, the CDR3 is TGTGCCAGCACCCGCGGACAGGGAGGGAATCAGCCCCAGCATTTT. It codes for CASTRGQGGNQPQHF. The V and J genes are TRBV6-6 and TRBJ1-5; TRBD1 matches 8 bases. The CDR3 is 15 amino acids. Germline CDR1 is MNHNY and CDR2 is SVGAGI (reference sequence). Unmatched junction bases numbered 9, after V lost 7 bases and J lost 4 bases.